The 6 T cell receptor beta chains below were found in one sample sequenced in a study of cytomegalovirus exposure and HLA in healthy donors. The primer mix had 60 Vbeta and 13 Jbeta primers. Assay used: immunoSEQ multiplex PCR; TCRdb lists only in-frame clones, some missing. The table includes around 150,000 clones, approximately 80% detected once. What was sequenced was PBMCs. Receptor source: a man aged 35 to 55 in good health and CMV-seronegative.

The chain carries TRBV29-1 and TRBJ2-7, with 7 bases aligning to TRBD2. There are 13 residues in the CDR3. V trimming: 7 bases; J trimming: 3 bases; junction bases outside the gene matches: 9. Germline V gene sequence: CDR1 SQVTM, CDR2 ANQGSEA. CDR3 sequence: CSAGEGPGYEQYF. For the CDR3, the DNA is TGCAGCGCCGGGGAGGGCCCGGGCTACGAGCAGTACTTC.

The chain carries TRBV5-1 and TRBJ1-1; 7 bases line up with TRBD1. The length of the CDR3 is 17 residues. Germline V gives CDR1 SGHRS, CDR2 YFSETQ. The J segment lost 1 base and the V segment lost 3 bases, leaving 12 bases of the junction unmatched. This CDR3 is CASSYTGAPEGNTEAFF. As DNA, the CDR3 is TGCGCCAGCAGCTACACAGGGGCGCCGGAGGGGAACACTGAAGCTTTCTTT.

This chain uses TRBV28 with TRBJ2-5, with a tentative D call TRBD2 (5 bases). CDR1 is MDHEN and CDR2 is SYDVKM in the germline V gene. The CDR3 spans 15 residues. The V gene lost 4 bases and the J gene lost 7 bases, with 19 bases spanning the gap. CDR3 loop: CASSSRGDPRVTQYF. In nucleotides, the CDR3 is TGTGCCAGCAGTTCCCGGGGAGACCCCCGGGTGACCCAGTACTTC. The full variable domain, in which reference TRBV28 and TRBJ2-5 provide the parts outside the CDR3, is DVKVTQSSRYLVKRTGEKVFLECVQDMDHENMFWYRQDPGLGLRLIYFSYDVKMKEKGDIPEGYSVSREKKERFSLILESASTNQTSMYLCASSSRGDPRVTQYFGPGTRLLVL.

This clone was recorded a few times. V usage is TRBV29-1 and J usage is TRBJ2-7; D may be TRBD2 (6 bases). Trimming cost V 6 bases and J 3 bases, with 15 bases left between them. This CDR3 spans 13 amino acids. Germline V CDR1 and CDR2: SQVTM, ANQGSEA. CDR3 protein: CSVGHVGGYEQYF. The CDR3 DNA follows: TGCAGCGTGGGCCATGTGGGGGGCTACGAGCAGTACTTC.

The chain employs TRBV6-4 and TRBJ2-3; 7 bases map to TRBD2. J lost 0 bases, V lost 6 bases, and 12 bases had no gene match. Germline CDR1 reads MRHNA; CDR2 reads SNTAGT. The CDR3 length is 17 residues. The CDR3 DNA reads as TGTGCCAGCAGACCCCATCCTTGGGGGGGAAGCACAGATACGCAGTATTTT. This gives the protein CASRPHPWGGSTDTQYF.

This chain uses TRBV7-2 with TRBJ2-3; D not certain. Germline V lookup: CDR1 SGHTA, CDR2 FQGNSA. Trimming cost V 0 bases and J 4 bases, with 8 bases left between them. CDR3 length: 14 residues. CDR3 residues: CASSLAGPADTQYF. The CDR3 coding sequence is TGTGCCAGCAGCTTAGCTGGTCCGGCAGATACGCAGTATTTT.